This T cell receptor beta chain was found in a study of regulatory T cells in long-lasting Graves disease. J was trimmed by 8 bases and V by 3 bases; bases with no gene match: 2. Germline-derived CDR1 and CDR2 are SGHTA and FQGNSA. The CDR3 is 13 residues long. Findings and limits, study-wide: Among persistent patients, a larger number of public clonotypes were shared (roughly 2,700) than among newly diagnosed patients (roughly 1,000).

The sample holds many counts of this clonotype. The antigen remains undetermined. Researchers made TCR beta libraries by using iRepertoire HTBI primers and running Arm-PCR on CDR3 regions. Authors' analysis steps: Some 60 TRBV and about 14 TRBJ segments were identified across samples. Each CDR3 protein is one row after TCRdb ran MiXCR on the multiplex PCR reads. These V and J calls originate from TCRdb's pipeline instead of the authors' own analysis. This sample yields about 440,000 distinct CDR3 sequences, of which about a sixth are seen a single time; roughly 10% belongs to the top ten. Described time point: newly diagnosed GD, antithyroid drugs for less than 3 months. Construction of the TCR library relied on RNA isolated from PBMCs. These same records also appear under a second study, on T cells in Graves' hyperthyroidism and ophthalmopathy. That paper states: Primed by the HTBI set, a first-round RT-PCR was run on the TCR CDR3.

The input for sequencing was peripheral blood mononuclear cells (PBMCs), taken at new diagnosis, from a patient treated with antithyroid drugs. This TCR was recovered from a woman younger than 45 with Graves disease. The chain joins TRBV7-2 to TRBJ1-3, with 9 bases matching TRBD1. CDR3 DNA sequence: TGTGCCAGCAGCTTGGGACAGGGAGACACCATATATTTT. Encoded protein: CASSLGQGDTIYF.